These 26 T cell receptor beta chains were sequenced from one sample in a study of shared clonotypes between healthy human individuals. Produced via immunoSEQ multiplex PCR; TCRdb's table is partial and in-frame only. Of about 2.4 million clones listed, 93% are singletons. Sequenced: naive CD4+ T cells from PBMCs. Subset meaning: CD45RA+ positively selected. These receptors were collected from a man aged 18 to 35 in good health. Some clones in this sample may be carry-over from other donors' samples.

This chain connects TRBV11-3 to TRBJ1-1, with D possibly TRBD1 on 5 matching bases. CDR1 and CDR2 from the germline V gene are SGHNT and YENEEA. The CDR3 spans 14 residues. Trimming took 1 base from V and 3 from J, leaving 9 bases between them. The CDR3 loop is CASSLAGRHTEAFF. For the CDR3, the DNA is TGTGCCAGCAGCTTAGCAGGGCGGCACACTGAAGCTTTCTTT.

This chain uses TRBV5-6 with TRBJ2-7; D call uncertain. This CDR3 spans 8 amino acids. The germline V gene has CDR1 SGHDT and CDR2 YYEEEE. V dropped 8 bases and J dropped 7 bases, with 4 bases sitting between them. The CDR3 reads CARTEQYF. CDR3 in DNA: TGTGCCAGAACAGAGCAGTACTTC.

The chain joins TRBV9 to TRBJ2-1; TRBD2 aligns across 7 bases. Germline CDR1 SGDLS, CDR2 YYNGEE. The CDR3 has 17 amino acids. Trimming removed 4 bases from V and 2 bases from J; junction bases left unmatched: 12. CDR3 sequence: CASSPGRELAAYNEQFF. Written as DNA, the CDR3 is TGTGCCAGCAGCCCAGGGAGGGAACTAGCCGCCTACAATGAGCAGTTCTTC.

Turning to this clone: Within the sample, other DNA sequences also encode this same CDR3. This rearrangement joins TRBV29-1 to TRBJ2-5; no clear D. The CDR3 runs 11 residues. Trimming stripped 1 base from V and 4 bases from J, with 4 bases between. Germline V gene data show CDR1 as SQVTM and CDR2 as ANQGSEA. The CDR3 spells CSVEARETQYF. CDR3 bases: TGCAGCGTTGAAGCTAGAGAGACCCAGTACTTC. Filled out from reference TRBV29-1 and TRBJ2-5, the complete variable domain reads SAVISQKPSRDICQRGTSLTIQCQVDSQVTMMFWYRQQPGQSLTLIATANQGSEATYESGFVIDKFPISRPNLTFSTLTVSNMSPEDSSIYLCSVEARETQYFGPGTRLLVL.

The chain recombines TRBV28 with TRBJ1-2, with 8 nucleotides matching TRBD1. This CDR3 has 17 residues. From germline, CDR1 is MDHEN and CDR2 SYDVKM. With V trimmed by 6 bases and J by 8 bases, 20 bases remained unmatched. The CDR3: CASRNFEGQGRVSGYTF. CDR3 sequence (DNA): TGTGCCAGCAGAAACTTCGAAGGACAGGGTCGAGTTAGCGGCTACACCTTC.

This sequence joins TRBV18 and TRBJ1-3, with unresolved D. This CDR3 has 15 amino acids. Deletions cut 0 bases from V and 3 bases from J, with 9 bases between. Germline CDR1 is KGHSH and CDR2 is LQKENI. CDR3 in DNA: TGTGCCAGCTCACCACCGGTAGGAGGTGGAAACACCATATATTTT. Protein sequence: CASSPPVGGGNTIYF.

This clone was detected only once. V is TRBV4-1 and J is TRBJ1-3; D is unresolved. Looked up from germline, CDR1 is MGHRA and CDR2 is YSYEKL. V gave up 0 bases and J gave up 1 base, with 19 bases separating them. The CDR3 consists of 19 residues. The CDR3 nucleotides read TGCGCCAGCAGCCAAGATATAGACCCGTGGGGATTATCTGGAAACACCATATATTTT. It encodes CASSQDIDPWGLSGNTIYF.

Worth noting for this clone: Other nucleotide sequences in the sample specify the same CDR3. The chain has TRBV5-1 and TRBJ1-2, with D unresolved. V was pared by 1 base and J by 5 bases, with 9 bases between. Looked up from germline, CDR1 is SGHRS and CDR2 is YFSETQ. The CDR3 contains 13 residues. The DNA of the CDR3 is TGCGCCAGCAGCTTGAGCGACGGATATGGCTACACCTTC. It codes for CASSLSDGYGYTF. The full variable domain, rest sourced from reference TRBV5-1 and TRBJ1-2, is KAGVTQTPRYLIKTRGQQVTLSCSPISGHRSVSWYQQTPGQGLQFLFEYFSETQRNKGNFPGRFSGRQFSNSRSEMNVSTLELGDSALYLCASSLSDGYGYTFGSGTRLTVV.

The chain recombines TRBV5-6 with TRBJ2-1; TRBD2 matches at 15 bases. The CDR3 is 13 residues long. J gave up 14 bases and V 5 bases, and 5 bases lay outside the gene matches. In germline, CDR1 is SGHDT, CDR2 YYEEEE. CDR3 region: CASSRTSGRVKFF. In nucleotides, the CDR3 is TGTGCCAGCAGTCGGACTAGCGGGAGGGTGAAGTTCTTC.

The chain uses TRBV29-1 and TRBJ2-3, with 11 bases matching TRBD2. With 7 bases clipped from V and 3 bases from J, the junction kept 15 bases outside the gene matches. Per the germline V gene, CDR1 is SQVTM and CDR2 is ANQGSEA. The CDR3 is 17 residues long. The CDR3 sequence is CSATLLLAGVSTDTQYF. In nucleotides, the CDR3 is TGCAGCGCCACGCTTCTACTAGCGGGAGTTAGTACAGATACGCAGTATTTT.

The J gene is TRBJ2-2, the V gene TRBV6-6; D might be TRBD1 or TRBD2, each matching 5 bases. The CDR3 length is 15 residues. Germline lookup yields CDR1 MNHNY and CDR2 SVGAGI (reference sequence). Trimming shortened V by 5 bases and J by 3 bases, and 13 bases separated the two germline ends. CDR3 sequence: CASSNPMGDTGELFF. Written as DNA, the CDR3 is TGTGCCAGCAGTAACCCCATGGGGGACACCGGGGAGCTGTTTTTT.

V is TRBV9 and J is TRBJ2-3; TRBD2 aligns across 7 bases. The CDR3 length is 15 residues. V shed 4 bases, J shed 0 bases, and the junction held 5 bases outside the gene matches. Germline assignment: CDR1 SGDLS and CDR2 YYNGEE. The CDR3 nucleotides read TGTGCCAGCAGCCTGAGCGGGACTAGCACAGATACGCAGTATTTT. Its translation is CASSLSGTSTDTQYF.

The chain uses TRBV18 and TRBJ1-4; maybe TRBD1 (6 bases). The CDR3 is 15 amino acids. Trimming removed 2 bases at V and 3 bases at J, with 10 bases between. CDR1 KGHSH and CDR2 LQKENI come from the germline V gene. CDR3: CASSPRQESNEKLFF. CDR3 DNA sequence: TGTGCCAGCTCACCAAGACAGGAGTCTAATGAAAAACTGTTTTTT. The entire variable domain, with the rest obtained from reference TRBV18 and TRBJ1-4, is as follows: NAGVMQNPRHLVRRRGQEARLRCSPMKGHSHVYWYRQLPEEGLKFMVYLQKENIIDESGMPKERFSAEFPKEGPSILRIQQVVRGDSAAYFCASSPRQESNEKLFFGSGTQLSVL.

This clone was recorded once. The chain links TRBV28 to TRBJ1-1, with no clear D. CDR1 and CDR2 from the germline V gene are MDHEN and SYDVKM. This CDR3 has 11 amino acids. V was shortened by 8 bases and J by 8 bases, with 12 bases between the two germline ends. CDR3 DNA sequence: TGTGCCAGCCTCTTTAGGGCAGAAGCTTTCTTT. Amino acid sequence: CASLFRAEAFF. Based on the CDR3 plus reference TRBV28 and TRBJ1-1, the full variable domain is DVKVTQSSRYLVKRTGEKVFLECVQDMDHENMFWYRQDPGLGLRLIYFSYDVKMKEKGDIPEGYSVSREKKERFSLILESASTNQTSMYLCASLFRAEAFFGQGTRLTVV.

The J gene is TRBJ1-3, the V gene TRBV7-6; no reliable D call. V lost 0 bases to trimming and J lost 3 bases, with 9 bases between them. The germline V gene has CDR1 SGHVS and CDR2 FNYEAQ. The CDR3 covers 15 residues. This CDR3 is CASSLAAAYGNTIYF. The CDR3 region has the DNA TGTGCCAGCAGCTTAGCAGCGGCGTATGGAAACACCATATATTTT. The variable domain in full, with the rest retrieved from reference TRBV7-6 and TRBJ1-3, is GAGVSQSPRYKVTKRGQDVALRCDPISGHVSLYWYRQALGQGPEFLTYFNYEAQQDKSGLPNDRFSAERPEGSISTLTIQRTEQRDSAMYRCASSLAAAYGNTIYFGEGSWLTVV.

The CDR3 protein is CASSSGLPEYNEQFF. Here the CDR3 DNA reads TGTGCCAGCAGCTCGGGACTACCTGAATACAATGAGCAGTTCTTC. This chain links TRBV7-3 with TRBJ2-1, with 7 bases that match TRBD2. This CDR3 is built from 15 residues. Germline CDR1 SGHTA, CDR2 FQGTGA. V was pared by 4 bases and J by 4 bases, with 7 bases of the junction left unmatched.

This sequence joins TRBV2 and TRBJ2-7, with D perhaps given as TRBD1 or TRBD2 (6 bases each). This CDR3 has 14 amino acids. V gave up 5 bases and J gave up 2 bases, with 13 bases separating them. CDR1 SNHLY and CDR2 FYNNEI come from the germline V gene. CDR3 DNA: TGTGCCAGCAGTCGGGGGCCCAAGGCCTACGAGCAGTACTTC. This translates into CASSRGPKAYEQYF.

The chain employs TRBV28 and TRBJ1-3; TRBD1 agrees at 7 bases. Unmatched junction bases numbered 10, after V lost 5 bases and J lost 0 bases. Per germline, CDR1 MDHEN and CDR2 SYDVKM. This CDR3 is 17 amino acids long. The CDR3 coding sequence is TGTGCCAGCAGTAACCGACAGGGATTCTACTCTGGAAACACCATATATTTT. This translates into CASSNRQGFYSGNTIYF.

This chain joins TRBV15 and TRBJ2-5; D perhaps matches TRBD1 (6 bases). V lost 5 bases and J lost 2, with 12 bases in between. From germline, CDR1 is LNHNV and CDR2 YYDKDF (reference sequence). This CDR3 region has 14 residues. CDR3 sequence reads: CATSGRQGQETQYF. CDR3 DNA sequence: TGTGCCACCAGCGGACGTCAGGGGCAAGAGACCCAGTACTTC.

The J gene is TRBJ2-3, the V gene TRBV7-3; D remains ambiguous. This CDR3 spans 14 amino acids. V dropped 4 bases and J dropped 4 bases, with 12 bases sitting between them. The germline V gene encodes CDR1 SGHTA and CDR2 FQGTGA. The CDR3 DNA is TGTGCCAGCAGCTCCCAGATTGATGCAGATACGCAGTATTTT. Its protein is CASSSQIDADTQYF.

CDR3 DNA: TGTGCCAGTAGTAGGGGGGACAGCCTGAACACTGAAGCTTTCTTT. It encodes CASSRGDSLNTEAFF. The genes are TRBV19 and TRBJ1-1; 7 positions agree with TRBD1. This CDR3 comprises 15 residues. Germline V gives CDR1 LNHDA, CDR2 SQIVND (reference sequence). Trimming removed 4 bases from V and 0 bases from J; junction bases left unmatched: 5. The complete variable domain, with remaining parts taken from reference TRBV19 and TRBJ1-1, reads DGGITQSPKYLFRKEGQNVTLSCEQNLNHDAMYWYRQDPGQGLRLIYYSQIVNDFQKGDIAEGYSVSREKKESFPLTVTSAQKNPTAFYLCASSRGDSLNTEAFFGQGTRLTVV.

About this clone itself: The sample has other DNA sequences that encode this CDR3 too. The rearrangement uses TRBV6-4 and TRBJ2-3; D remains unclear. This CDR3 comprises 13 residues. Germline assignment: CDR1 MRHNA and CDR2 SNTAGT. V was shortened by 6 bases and J by 0 bases, with 7 bases between the two germline ends. Written as DNA, the CDR3 is TGTGCCAGCAGCGCGACAAGCACAGATACGCAGTATTTT. Translated, it gives CASSATSTDTQYF.

This sequence joins TRBV7-9 and TRBJ1-1; D gene unclear. Between the trimmed V and J ends, which lost 5 bases and 6 bases, there was a span of 1 base. Per the germline V gene, CDR1 is SEHNR and CDR2 is FQNEAQ (reference sequence). This CDR3 region has 9 residues. The CDR3 DNA reads as TGTGCCAGCAGCCCTGAAGCTTTCTTT. Encoded protein: CASSPEAFF.

The V gene is TRBV6-6, the J gene TRBJ1-1; no clear D gene. V lost 11 bases to trimming and J lost 5 bases, with 15 bases between them. CDR1 and CDR2 from the germline V gene are MNHNY and SVGAGI (reference sequence). This CDR3 region has 12 residues. This CDR3 reads CAASRIGTEAFF. The CDR3, as DNA: TGTGCCGCCTCCCGTATAGGGACTGAAGCTTTCTTT.

The V and J genes are TRBV28 and TRBJ2-7; D is ambiguous. The CDR3 totals 14 residues. The V gene lost 3 bases and the J gene lost 3 bases, with 12 bases spanning the gap. Germline loops: CDR1 MDHEN, CDR2 SYDVKM. The CDR3 DNA reads as TGTGCCAGCAGTTTTCTTGGGGAAATCTACGAGCAGTACTTC. This sequence encodes CASSFLGEIYEQYF.

As regards this clone: This sample also contains other DNA sequences that code for the same CDR3. V and J are TRBV7-2 and TRBJ1-2; D is uncertain. CDR1 is SGHTA and CDR2 is FQGNSA in the germline V gene. CDR3 length: 14 amino acids. Trimming left V 5 bases short and J 2 bases short, with 12 bases between. This chain's CDR3 is CASSVGRANYGYTF. In DNA form, the CDR3 reads TGTGCCAGCAGCGTGGGAAGGGCCAACTATGGCTACACCTTC.